A single sample gave rise to the 32 T cell receptor beta chains below, sequenced in a study of T cells in Graves' hyperthyroidism and ophthalmopathy. The investigators amplified TCR beta CDR3 regions from RNA transcripts. Using the HTBI primer set, a first-round RT-PCR was run on the TCR CDR3. Using its own MiXCR run on the multiplex PCR reads, TCRdb lists one record per CDR3 protein. The sample has 300,000 to 450,000 distinct CDR3 sequences; roughly 14% are singletons. Specimen: blood. These receptors came from a woman between 18 and 29 years old with Graves' hyperthyroidism that later progressed to Graves' ophthalmopathy.

The V call is TRBV20-1, the J call TRBJ1-2; D is possibly TRBD1 (6 bases). CDR1 and CDR2 (germline): DFQATT, SNEGSKA (reference sequence). V shed 6 bases and J shed 0 bases, with 14 bases lying between them. CDR3 length equals 14 residues. CDR3 nucleotide sequence: TGCAGTGCGACGCCAGACAGGTCTAACTATGGCTACACCTTC. It encodes CSATPDRSNYGYTF.

This clonotype was picked up one time. A much larger clone lies a single base off, so this may be a read error. The CDR3 loop is CASSLGLLHEQYF. For the CDR3, the DNA is TGTGCCAGCAGTCTAGGCTTGCTCCACGAGCAGTACTTC. The rearrangement uses TRBV27 and TRBJ2-7, with D hard to call. The CDR3 covers 13 residues. Trimming left V 5 bases short and J 5 bases short, with 13 bases between. Germline V gives CDR1 MNHEY, CDR2 SMNVEV (reference sequence).

This clonotype was counted at least ten times. The chain carries TRBV28 and TRBJ2-2; D remains ambiguous. The germline gives CDR1 MDHEN, CDR2 SYDVKM. Deletions cut 1 base from V and 6 bases from J, with 3 bases between. The CDR3 is 12 residues long. The CDR3, as DNA: TGTGCCAGCAGTTTATTGTCCGGGGAGCTGTTTTTT. Protein product: CASSLLSGELFF.

In this sample, this clonotype turned up many times. The chain links TRBV5-1 to TRBJ2-7, with D perhaps TRBD2 (5 bases). Looked up from germline, CDR1 is SGHRS and CDR2 is YFSETQ. V was cut by 3 bases and J by 6 bases, with 10 bases left in between. This CDR3 contains 12 residues. DNA for the CDR3: TGCGCCAGCAGCTACCCCGAGGGCGAGCAGTACTTC. This translates into CASSYPEGEQYF.

This clonotype has at least ten counts. The chain employs TRBV20-1 and TRBJ2-2, with 7 bases fitting TRBD2. The CDR3 extends over 15 amino acids. The germline CDR1 and CDR2 sequences are DFQATT and SNEGSKA (reference sequence). V lost 6 bases, J lost 0 bases, and 7 bases stayed unmatched. For the CDR3, the DNA is TGCAGTGCAACATTAAGCGGGGCGAACACCGGGGAGCTGTTTTTT. Amino acids: CSATLSGANTGELFF.

The chain has TRBV20-1 and TRBJ2-6; 8 nucleotides agree with TRBD2. Germline V gene sequence: CDR1 DFQATT, CDR2 SNEGSKA (reference sequence). J was trimmed by 0 bases and V by 3 bases; bases with no gene match: 13. The CDR3 has 19 amino acids. Written as DNA, the CDR3 is TGCAGTGCTAGCCAGCGGGAGATGGTTCGATTCTCTGGGGCCAACGTCCTGACTTTC. Amino acid sequence: CSASQREMVRFSGANVLTF.

This clonotype was picked up many times. The rearrangement links TRBV6-2 or TRBV6-3 to TRBJ1-5; 9 bases align to TRBD1. Germline trimming cut 4 bases from V and 7 bases from J; bases unmatched to any gene: 14. CDR3 length: 17 amino acids. Germline V gives CDR1 MNHEY, CDR2 SVGEGT. Here the CDR3 DNA reads TGTGCCAGCAGTTCACGTCCCGCACAGGGGGCGAGGCAGCCCCAGCATTTT. This gives the protein CASSSRPAQGARQPQHF.

In this sample, this clonotype turned up many times. V is TRBV28 and J is TRBJ2-5, with TRBD2 matching over 10 bases. Germline V gene data show CDR1 as MDHEN and CDR2 as SYDVKM. Germline trimming cut 4 bases from V and 4 bases from J; bases unmatched to any gene: 6. This CDR3 region has 15 residues. The CDR3 here is CASSSSGRAPETQYF. Written as DNA, the CDR3 is TGTGCCAGCAGTTCGAGCGGGAGGGCCCCAGAGACCCAGTACTTC.

The chain combines TRBV27 with TRBJ2-6, with 8 positions matching TRBD1. The CDR3 spans 17 residues. The J segment lost 0 bases and the V segment lost 5 bases, leaving 6 bases of the junction unmatched. CDR1 is MNHEY and CDR2 is SMNVEV in the germline V gene (reference sequence). In DNA form, the CDR3 reads TGTGCCAGCAGTGGAGGGACAGGCCCCTCTGGGGCCAACGTCCTGACTTTC. It encodes CASSGGTGPSGANVLTF. Together with reference TRBV27 and TRBJ2-6, the CDR3 gives the full variable domain: EAQVTQNPRYLITVTGKKLTVTCSQNMNHEYMSWYRQDPGLGLRQIYYSMNVEVTDKGDVPEGYKVSRKEKRNFPLILESPSPNQTSLYFCASSGGTGPSGANVLTFGAGSRLTVL.

This clonotype occurred a few times. This chain links TRBV15 with TRBJ2-2, with D unclear. From germline, CDR1 is LNHNV and CDR2 YYDKDF (reference sequence). The CDR3 is 12 residues long. V lost 1 base to trimming and J lost 5 bases, with 2 bases between them. The CDR3 coding sequence is TGTGCCACCAGCAGAGGGACCGGGGAGCTGTTTTTT. Its protein is CATSRGTGELFF.

This chain links TRBV28 with TRBJ2-7; D is undetermined. The V gene lost 2 bases and the J gene lost 3 bases, with 11 bases spanning the gap. Germline V CDR1 and CDR2: MDHEN, SYDVKM. The CDR3 sequence is 14 residues long. The CDR3 reads CASSLDGPVYEQYF. CDR3 nucleotides: TGTGCCAGCAGTTTAGACGGGCCGGTCTACGAGCAGTACTTC.

This clonotype has at least ten counts. This chain uses TRBV6-2 or TRBV6-3 with TRBJ2-1; tentative D call: TRBD2 (6 bases). V was pared by 6 bases and J by 5 bases, with 17 bases between. Per the germline V gene, CDR1 is MNHEY and CDR2 is SVGEGT. The CDR3 loop spans 15 amino acids. The CDR3, as DNA: TGTGCCAGCAGAAACCGGGACTGGGGAGACAATGAGCAGTTCTTC. The encoded protein is CASRNRDWGDNEQFF.

The sample holds many counts of this clonotype. The chain combines TRBV5-1 with TRBJ2-3, with 8 bases aligning to TRBD2. This CDR3 contains 17 residues. The V and J ends lost 2 bases and 4 bases, in that order; junction bases with no gene match: 12. Germline-derived CDR1 and CDR2 are SGHRS and YFSETQ. The CDR3 sequence: CASSFGGASGYADTQYF. In DNA form, the CDR3 reads TGCGCCAGCAGCTTTGGAGGGGCTAGCGGGTACGCAGATACGCAGTATTTT.

Many counts were recorded for this clonotype. The rearrangement links TRBV3-1 to TRBJ2-2; D remains unclear. In germline, CDR1 is LGHDT, CDR2 YNNKEL (reference sequence). The CDR3 has 13 amino acids. V was clipped by 4 bases and J by 7 bases, with 10 bases between them. The CDR3 DNA reads as TGTGCCAGCAGCCGACCTGGGGTCGGGGAGCTGTTTTTT. It specifies CASSRPGVGELFF.

The sample holds many counts of this clonotype. V gene TRBV30 combines with J gene TRBJ1-1, with 7 nucleotides matching TRBD1. The V gene's germline CDR1 is GTSNPN and CDR2 SVGIG (reference sequence). CDR3 length: 16 amino acids. The V segment lost 0 bases and the J segment 1 base; nucleotides outside the gene matches: 8. For the CDR3, the DNA is TGTGCCTGGAGTGTAGAGGGGGCGATTTGGAACACTGAAGCTTTCTTT. Amino acids: CAWSVEGAIWNTEAFF. Supplemented by reference TRBV30 and TRBJ1-1, the full variable domain reads SQTIHQWPATLVQPVGSPLSLECTVEGTSNPNLYWYRQAAGRGLQLLFYSVGIGQISSEVPQNLSASRPQDRQFILSSKKLLLSDSGFYLCAWSVEGAIWNTEAFFGQGTRLTVV.

This chain connects TRBV6-1 to TRBJ1-5; weak D call: TRBD1 (5 bases). The CDR3 loop spans 15 amino acids. From germline, CDR1 is MNHNS and CDR2 SASEGT. V was pared by 5 bases and J by 0 bases, with 11 bases between. The CDR3 bases are TGTGCCAGCAGTCCGCGGGGCCATAGCAATCAGCCCCAGCATTTT. Its translation is CASSPRGHSNQPQHF.

This clonotype was detected many times. The chain carries TRBV6-6 and TRBJ2-5; tentative D call: TRBD1 (5 bases). Per germline, CDR1 MNHNY and CDR2 SVGAGI (reference sequence). V was trimmed by 0 bases and J by 2 bases, leaving 7 bases between them. CDR3 size: 14 residues. Written as DNA, the CDR3 is TGTGCCAGCAGTTACTCGACAGCACAAGAGACCCAGTACTTC. This gives the protein CASSYSTAQETQYF.

This clonotype showed up many times. V usage is TRBV28 and J usage is TRBJ1-2, with TRBD1 identical over 8 bases. This CDR3 contains 14 residues. Trimming took 7 bases from V and 5 from J; bases not matched to a gene: 9. Germline V gene lookup returns CDR1 MDHEN and CDR2 SYDVKM. In DNA, the CDR3 is TGTGCCAGCATCTTCCAGGGGGCCGATTATGGCTACACCTTC. It translates to CASIFQGADYGYTF.

There are many counts of this clonotype. The chain uses TRBV3-1 and TRBJ1-5; D unresolved. V lost 4 bases and J 4 bases, leaving 8 bases between the germline ends. This CDR3 comprises 13 residues. Germline V gene sequence: CDR1 LGHDT, CDR2 YNNKEL (reference sequence). Here the CDR3 reads CASSPHLNQPQHF. Here the CDR3 DNA reads TGTGCCAGCAGCCCTCACTTGAATCAGCCCCAGCATTTT.

There are many counts of this clonotype. J is TRBJ2-1 and V is TRBV5-1, with 8 bases matching TRBD2. The J segment lost 12 bases and the V segment lost 6 bases, leaving 17 bases of the junction unmatched. Germline CDR1 is SGHRS and CDR2 is YFSETQ. The length of the CDR3 is 15 residues. CDR3 loop: CASNPGLAGSEGQFF. CDR3 nucleotides: TGCGCCAGCAACCCAGGGCTAGCGGGTTCCGAGGGGCAGTTCTTC.

In its sample, this clonotype was seen many times. This chain joins TRBV7-2 and TRBJ2-7; no clear D gene. V was pared by 5 bases and J by 4 bases, with 12 bases between. Germline CDR1 and CDR2: SGHTA and FQGNSA. This CDR3 contains 13 residues. CDR3 coding DNA: TGTGCCAGCAGCCCCCAAGCCGTTTACGAGCAGTACTTC. It codes for CASSPQAVYEQYF. Combining the CDR3 with reference TRBV7-2 and TRBJ2-7 gives the whole variable domain GAGVSQSPSNKVTEKGKDVELRCDPISGHTALYWYRQSLGQGLEFLIYFQGNSAPDKSGLPSDRFSAERTGGSVSTLTIQRTQQEDSAVYLCASSPQAVYEQYFGPGTRLTVT.

This clonotype was counted ten times or more. J is TRBJ2-3 and V is TRBV11-2; TRBD2 agrees at 9 bases. This CDR3 comprises 16 residues. The junction had 6 bases not matched to a gene; V was cut back by 3 bases and J by 2 bases. The germline V gene has CDR1 SGHAT and CDR2 FQNNGV. CDR3 in amino acids: CASSFQAGGLTDTQYF. The CDR3 DNA reads as TGTGCCAGCAGCTTTCAAGCGGGAGGCCTCACAGATACGCAGTATTTT.

V is TRBV6-2 or TRBV6-3 and J is TRBJ1-5; D not resolved. The CDR3 extends over 14 amino acids. CDR1 and CDR2 from the germline V gene are MNHEY and SVGEGT. V dropped 5 bases and J dropped 6 bases, with 14 bases sitting between them. Here the CDR3 reads CASSIDRRAQPQHF. The DNA of the CDR3 is TGTGCCAGCAGTATTGATCGGAGGGCTCAGCCCCAGCATTTT.

The rearrangement uses TRBV5-4 and TRBJ2-3; no clear D gene. Germline assignment: CDR1 SGHNT and CDR2 YYREEE (reference sequence). CDR3 size: 16 residues. Trimming pared 4 bases from V and 0 bases from J, leaving 15 bases between. CDR3 sequence reads: CASSTRYTSSTDTQYF. The CDR3 region has the DNA TGTGCCAGCAGCACGCGCTACACCTCTAGCACAGATACGCAGTATTTT. The whole variable domain, filled in from reference TRBV5-4 and TRBJ2-3, reads ETGVTQSPTHLIKTRGQQVTLRCSSQSGHNTVSWYQQALGQGPQFIFQYYREEENGRGNFPPRFSGLQFPNYSSELNVNALELDDSALYLCASSTRYTSSTDTQYFGPGTRLTVL.

This clonotype is a singleton in its sample. CDR3 sequence reads: CASSPIPGQLSYEQYF. CDR3 DNA: TGTGCCAGCAGTCCCATTCCGGGACAGTTGTCCTACGAGCAGTACTTC. The rearrangement joins TRBV6-1 to TRBJ2-7; 7 bases match TRBD1. The length of the CDR3 is 16 residues. V lost 5 bases, J lost 1 base, and 11 bases stayed unmatched. Germline loops: CDR1 MNHNS, CDR2 SASEGT.

The V and J genes are TRBV5-1 and TRBJ2-5; D is undetermined. This CDR3 is built from 12 residues. The V end lost 6 bases, the J end lost 1 base, and 7 bases lay between the germline ends. CDR1 is SGHRS and CDR2 is YFSETQ in the germline V gene. DNA of the CDR3: TGCGCCAGCAAGGCTGTCCAAGAGACCCAGTACTTC. It specifies CASKAVQETQYF.

This clonotype came up once. This sequence may be a read error, since a much larger clone differs from it by one base. In DNA form, the CDR3 reads TGTGCCAGCAGCTTAATGGGCGAGTACTCCTACAATGAGCAGTTCTTC. Protein: CASSLMGEYSYNEQFF. J is TRBJ2-1 and V is TRBV2; D call uncertain. The CDR3 consists of 16 residues. Per the germline V gene, CDR1 is SNHLY and CDR2 is FYNNEI. Between the trimmed V and J ends, which lost 6 bases and 0 bases, there was a span of 15 bases.

In DNA, the CDR3 is TGTGCCAGTGTGGACAGTAGCAATCAGCCCCAGCATTTT. Its protein product is CASVDSSNQPQHF. J is TRBJ1-5 and V is TRBV19; weak D call: TRBD1 (6 bases). The CDR3 loop spans 13 amino acids. Germline CDR1 and CDR2: LNHDA and SQIVND (reference sequence). Between the trimmed V and J ends, which lost 8 bases and 0 bases, there was a span of 8 bases. Full variable domain (missing parts from reference TRBV19 and TRBJ1-5): DGGITQSPKYLFRKEGQNVTLSCEQNLNHDAMYWYRQDPGQGLRLIYYSQIVNDFQKGDIAEGYSVSREKKESFPLTVTSAQKNPTAFYLCASVDSSNQPQHFGDGTRLSIL.

V usage is TRBV18 and J usage is TRBJ1-3, with D uncertain. This CDR3 has 15 amino acids. Germline values: CDR1 KGHSH, CDR2 LQKENI. Deletions cut 2 bases from V and 1 base from J, with 9 bases between. The CDR3 protein is CASSPGIGSGNTIYF. CDR3 sequence (DNA): TGTGCCAGCTCACCAGGGATTGGGTCTGGAAACACCATATATTTT.

Of note for this clonotype: A much larger clone lies one base from this, so it may be a read error. This chain links TRBV7-2 with TRBJ2-1; no firm D call. Germline values: CDR1 SGHTA, CDR2 FQGNSA. This CDR3 is built from 13 residues. CDR3 loop: CASSLMEYNEQLF. In DNA form, the CDR3 reads TGTGCCAGCAGCCTGATGGAGTACAATGAGCAGCTCTTC.

V gene TRBV25-1 combines with J gene TRBJ2-5; weak D call: TRBD2 (5 bases). The CDR3 consists of 14 residues. Germline V gene data show CDR1 as MGHDK and CDR2 as SYGVNS. Deletions cut 4 bases from V and 2 bases from J, with 11 bases between. The CDR3 region has the DNA TGTGCCAGCAGTGCCTTCTCGGGGCAAGAGACCCAGTACTTC. As protein: CASSAFSGQETQYF.

This clonotype was counted a few times. The V call is TRBV27, the J call TRBJ1-5; the D is unclear. The germline V gene encodes CDR1 MNHEY and CDR2 SMNVEV (reference sequence). This CDR3 comprises 13 residues. With 6 bases removed from V and 4 bases from J, the gap between germline ends came to 10 bases. The CDR3 protein is CASSPLRNQPQHF. The DNA of the CDR3 is TGTGCCAGCAGCCCCCTACGTAATCAGCCCCAGCATTTT.